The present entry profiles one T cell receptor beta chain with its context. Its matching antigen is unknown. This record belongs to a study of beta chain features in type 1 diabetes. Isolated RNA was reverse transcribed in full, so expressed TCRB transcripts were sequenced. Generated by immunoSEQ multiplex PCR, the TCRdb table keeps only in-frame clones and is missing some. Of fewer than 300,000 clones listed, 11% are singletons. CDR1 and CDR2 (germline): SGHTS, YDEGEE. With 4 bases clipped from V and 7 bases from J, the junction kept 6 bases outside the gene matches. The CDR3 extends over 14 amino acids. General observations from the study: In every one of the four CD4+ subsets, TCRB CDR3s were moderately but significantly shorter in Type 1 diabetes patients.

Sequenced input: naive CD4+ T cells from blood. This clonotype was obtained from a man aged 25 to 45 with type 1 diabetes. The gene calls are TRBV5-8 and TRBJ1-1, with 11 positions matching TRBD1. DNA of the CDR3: TGTGCCAGCAGCCACGGACAGGGGGCGGATGAAGCTTTCTTT. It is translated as CASSHGQGADEAFF. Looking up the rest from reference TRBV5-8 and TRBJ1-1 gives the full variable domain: EAGVTQSPTHLIKTRGQQATLRCSPISGHTSVYWYQQALGLGLQFLLWYDEGEERNRGNFPPRFSGRQFPNYSSELNVNALELEDSALYLCASSHGQGADEAFFGQGTRLTVV.